These 13 T cell receptor beta chains were sequenced from one sample in a study of cytomegalovirus exposure and HLA in healthy donors. Primers for the PCR totalled 60 Vbeta and 13 Jbeta. TCRdb's copy holds only in-frame clones and misses some; the assay was immunoSEQ multiplex PCR. The table records more than 130,000 clones, around 76% of them present only once. The source material was PBMCs. The receptors come from a male donor in good health and CMV-seronegative.

The V gene is TRBV10-3, the J gene TRBJ2-2, with D unclear. The CDR3 runs 12 residues. V was clipped by 4 bases and J by 7 bases, with 7 bases between them. Germline V gene lookup returns CDR1 ENHRY and CDR2 SYGVKD. DNA of the CDR3: TGTGCCATCAGTGTATCGGGCGGGGAGCTGTTTTTT. Translated, it gives CAISVSGGELFF.

This chain links TRBV15 with TRBJ2-7; 8 bases are shared with TRBD2. Germline assignment: CDR1 LNHNV and CDR2 YYDKDF (reference sequence). V was clipped by 5 bases and J by 2 bases; unmatched bases: 5. The CDR3 totals 14 residues. Written as DNA, the CDR3 is TGTGCCACCAGCGTCTTCGGGGGGGCCTACGAGCAGTACTTC. Its protein product is CATSVFGGAYEQYF.

The V gene is TRBV2, the J gene TRBJ1-5; D may be TRBD1 (5 bases). With 6 bases removed from V and 5 bases from J, the gap between germline ends came to 11 bases. CDR1 SNHLY and CDR2 FYNNEI come from the germline V gene. The CDR3 covers 13 residues. The CDR3 nucleotides read TGTGCCAGCAGAGCAGGGTTCGATCAGCCCCAGCATTTT. This encodes CASRAGFDQPQHF.

The chain carries TRBV7-6 and TRBJ2-7, with TRBD2 as a possible D gene (5 bases). Between the trimmed V and J ends, which lost 3 bases and 0 bases, there was a span of 24 bases. CDR3 length: 19 amino acids. Germline V gene lookup returns CDR1 SGHVS and CDR2 FNYEAQ. CDR3 nucleotides: TGTGCCAGCAGCTTGTACTTCCCAAATTTAGCGAGGAGCTCCTACGAGCAGTACTTC. Translation gives CASSLYFPNLARSSYEQYF.

The rearrangement joins TRBV25-1 to TRBJ2-7, with 7 bases matching TRBD1. The CDR3 totals 15 residues. Germline V lookup: CDR1 MGHDK, CDR2 SYGVNS. V trimming: 4 bases; J trimming: 4 bases; junction bases outside the gene matches: 10. CDR3: CASSAPWTGQYEQYF. Written as DNA, the CDR3 is TGTGCCAGCAGTGCGCCCTGGACAGGCCAATACGAGCAGTACTTC.

The table lists this clone with a count of one. V and J are TRBV6-5 and TRBJ2-1; 11 bases are a match to TRBD2. The trim removed 4 bases at V and 7 bases at J, leaving 6 bases unmatched. The germline V gene has CDR1 MNHEY and CDR2 SVGAGI. The length of the CDR3 is 15 residues. In DNA, the CDR3 is TGTGCCAGCAGTTCGCTAGCGGGAGGCTGGAATGAGCAGTTCTTC. Encoded protein: CASSSLAGGWNEQFF.

The rearrangement uses TRBV11-2 and TRBJ1-2; 12 bases are shared with TRBD1. With V trimmed by 4 bases and J by 6 bases, 9 bases remained unmatched. This CDR3 is 16 amino acids long. Per germline, CDR1 SGHAT and CDR2 FQNNGV. CDR3 nucleotide sequence: TGTGCCAGCAGCTCGCACCGGGACAGGGGGCGCGATGGCTACACCTTC. Protein: CASSSHRDRGRDGYTF.

This clone was seen more than once but under ten times. This chain joins TRBV7-3 and TRBJ1-1; D ambiguous. The V end lost 0 bases, the J end lost 0 bases, and 8 bases lay between the germline ends. There are 15 residues in the CDR3. CDR1 and CDR2 (germline): SGHTA, FQGTGA. CDR3 DNA: TGTGCCAGCAGCTTAACTATCGGGATGAACACTGAAGCTTTCTTT. Protein product: CASSLTIGMNTEAFF.

The chain carries TRBV5-1 and TRBJ1-4; D unresolved. CDR3 length: 14 residues. CDR1 is SGHRS, CDR2 YFSETQ, per germline. Deletions cut 7 bases from V and 6 bases from J, with 16 bases between. The DNA for the CDR3 is TGCGCCAGCGGGCGGGGAGGGAAGGATGAAAAACTGTTTTTT. Translation: CASGRGGKDEKLFF.

This clone was detected a few times. A read error may account for a junction end that differs from germline. This chain joins TRBV18 and TRBJ1-3, with TRBD1 matching 7 bases. The CDR3 length is 12 residues. CDR1 and CDR2 (germline): KGHSH, LQKENI. This CDR3 is CASSPIPGTADF. As DNA, the CDR3 is TGTGCCAGCTCACCAATTCCCGGGACAGCTGATTTT.

The chain couples TRBV7-6 to TRBJ1-1, with 9 positions matching TRBD1. V was pared by 5 bases and J by 2 bases, with 6 bases of the junction left unmatched. There are 15 residues in the CDR3. CDR1 SGHVS and CDR2 FNYEAQ come from the germline V gene. The chain's CDR3 is CASSQGTGPNTEAFF. CDR3 nucleotide sequence: TGTGCCAGCAGCCAGGGGACAGGGCCAAACACTGAAGCTTTCTTT.

There are a few counts of this clone. The chain recombines TRBV27 with TRBJ2-7; possible D gene TRBD1, 6 bases. V lost 5 bases to trimming and J lost 1 base, with 15 bases between them. This CDR3 contains 15 residues. Germline V gives CDR1 MNHEY, CDR2 SMNVEV (reference sequence). The CDR3 is CASSPRTVLSYEQYF. CDR3 nucleotide sequence: TGTGCCAGCAGTCCCCGGACAGTGCTTTCCTACGAGCAGTACTTC.

The V and J genes are TRBV30 and TRBJ1-1; TRBD1 aligns across 10 bases. The germline V gene has CDR1 GTSNPN and CDR2 SVGIG (reference sequence). This CDR3 is 14 amino acids long. V shed 4 bases and J 5 bases; nucleotides not matched to a gene: 7. This CDR3 is CAWTADRGRTEAFF. For the CDR3, the DNA is TGTGCCTGGACCGCGGACAGGGGGAGAACTGAAGCTTTCTTT. Full variable domain (rest looked up from reference TRBV30 and TRBJ1-1): SQTIHQWPATLVQPVGSPLSLECTVEGTSNPNLYWYRQAAGRGLQLLFYSVGIGQISSEVPQNLSASRPQDRQFILSSKKLLLSDSGFYLCAWTADRGRTEAFFGQGTRLTVV.